This record looks at one T cell receptor (beta chain) sequence and its context. Its antigen is unknown. One base away there is no much larger clone; base qualities are not given. The data stem from a study of T-cell memory formation after mild COVID-19 (dated by TCRdb to the early 2020s). With regard to the full study: TCR sequence clusters from the two donors were largely donor specific. Two young, previously healthy adult volunteers, one female and one male, were included in the cohort. Longitudinal TCRalpha and TCRbeta repertoire sequencing tracked T-cell clones expanding and contracting after mild COVID-19 in a couple of donors. Study-wide findings and limitations: Contracting CD4+ clones were found mainly in CM and EM memory subsets, while CD8+ clones were enriched in EMRA. SARS-CoV-2 specificity of the second-wave clones peaking on day 37 was not confirmed. Balanced CD4/CD8 phenotypes were observed for clones contracting from day 15 to 85, whereas a bias towards CD4+ was observed for a second wave of clones expanding from day 15 to 37. Only two mild cases were covered in the study, and larger cohorts including severe cases with pre-infection samples were considered necessary. Some responding clones were detected in pre-infection memory, suggesting pre-existing cross-reactive memory T cells joined the SARS-CoV-2 response.

The instrument was an Illumina NovaSeq 6000. Using 5'RACE with constant-segment primers, TCRalpha and TCRbeta cDNA libraries were constructed, with sample barcodes and unique molecular identifiers added in the process. RNA was extracted from every sample with Trizol reagent. Amplification of the libraries took two PCR steps, and the second step added a second sample barcode plus Illumina TruSeq adapters. Libraries were sequenced on an Illumina NovaSeq with 2 x 150 bp paired-end reads. Per the authors' processing: Reads were demultiplexed and collapsed into UMI-guided consensus sequences with migec v1.2.7. Using mixcr v2.1.11, UMI consensuses were aligned to TRA and TRB V and J templates and then assembled into clonotypes. A clonotype was counted as expanded or contracted only if both edgeR and NoisET called the change significant, with noise models trained on biological replicates. edgeR calls used a false discovery rate-adjusted p below 0.01 and a log2 fold-change threshold of 1. PCA with hierarchical clustering of max-normalized trajectories of the 1000 most abundant clonotypes was used as exploratory dynamics analysis. The CD4 or CD8 phenotype of responding clones was assigned using the separately sequenced CD4+ and CD8+ repertoires. TCRdb reanalyzed the raw reads on its own, using fastp at Q25 for trimming and MiXCR for clone calling, and kept in-frame beta chains. A single entry per CDR3 protein holds the most common genes and DNA from its merged rows. The V and J calls follow TCRdb's processing rather than the paper's. This sample lists some 110,000 distinct CDR3 sequences; 15% to 20% were detected once. 28% of the sample comes from the top ten.

The cysteine opens and the phenylalanine closes a CDR3 of 15 amino acids. The sequence is cut down to CDR3 DNA, 45 bases in frame from base 1. V loses 3 bases, J loses 0 bases, and the germline ends lie 14 bases apart. From a lookup of the germline V gene (reference sequence), CDR1 and CDR2 are GTSNPN and SVGIG. PBMCs were isolated by Ficoll-Paque density gradient centrifugation. Sequencing was done on a sample of PBMCs or a T cell subset sorted from them (not recorded which). The TCR originated in an adult woman who had mild COVID-19 (a few samples of this study predate the infection). The sample titles of this study are shuffled in the database, so cell type and time point are left out; the donor was told from shared clones. This sequence uses TRBV30 and TRBJ1-1; a weak D assignment points to TRBD1 (5 bases agree). CDR3 region: CAWSTKTVLNTEAFF. The sequenced DNA: TGTGCCTGGAGCACAAAGACAGTCTTGAACACTGAAGCTTTCTTT.